This entry lists 18 T cell receptor beta chains sequenced from one sample in a study of cytomegalovirus exposure and HLA in healthy donors. Primers: 60 Vbeta forward and 13 Jbeta reverse. The repertoire was sequenced with immunoSEQ multiplex PCR; TCRdb's copy has only in-frame clones and lacks some. Among a few hundred thousand clones listed, roughly 79% were seen once. The sample consisted of PBMCs. The receptors come from a man aged 18 to 30 in good health and CMV-seronegative.

The CDR3 here is CASSPGPAGGELFF. The CDR3 nucleotides are TGTGCCAGCAGCCCCGGGCCAGCGGGCGGGGAGCTGTTTTTT. V and J are TRBV7-3 and TRBJ2-2, with D maybe TRBD2 (6 bases). The CDR3 length is 14 residues. Germline V gene lookup returns CDR1 SGHTA and CDR2 FQGTGA. With 5 bases removed from V and 7 bases from J, the gap between germline ends came to 14 bases.

The CDR3 coding sequence is TGTGCTAGTGGTTCGCCACACCCCTCAGGGTCGAACACCGGGGAGCTGTTTTTT. Its translation is CASGSPHPSGSNTGELFF. The chain combines TRBV12-5 with TRBJ2-2; D might be TRBD1 (5 bases). Germline assignment: CDR1 LGHNT and CDR2 FRNRAP. The CDR3 is 18 residues long. Trimming cost V 4 bases and J 0 bases, with 18 bases left between them.

To note about this clone: The identical CDR3 is also encoded by other nucleotide sequences in the sample. V usage is TRBV9 and J usage is TRBJ1-3, with TRBD1 as a possible D gene (5 bases). V gave up 3 bases and J gave up 0 bases, with 10 bases separating them. This CDR3 comprises 15 residues. Germline V gives CDR1 SGDLS, CDR2 YYNGEE. CDR3: CASSAGGGSGNTIYF. CDR3 coding DNA: TGTGCCAGCAGCGCGGGGGGGGGCTCTGGAAACACCATATATTTT.

J is TRBJ2-7 and V is TRBV11-2, with TRBD1 as a possible D gene (6 bases). Trimming cost V 6 bases and J 3 bases, with 9 bases left between them. Germline CDR1 is SGHAT and CDR2 is FQNNGV. CDR3 length equals 12 residues. The CDR3 sequence is CASSPDSYEQYF. In DNA form, the CDR3 reads TGTGCCAGCAGTCCGGACAGCTACGAGCAGTACTTC.

The chain links TRBV5-4 to TRBJ2-7; 10 nucleotides match TRBD2. Germline-derived CDR1 and CDR2 are SGHNT and YYREEE (reference sequence). V dropped 0 bases and J dropped 6; count of bases not matched to a gene: 3. CDR3 size: 14 residues. In DNA, the CDR3 is TGTGCCAGCAGCTTGGGGGGACTAGCGCCCGAGCAGTACTTC. Translating it yields CASSLGGLAPEQYF.

The rearrangement joins TRBV4-3 to TRBJ2-3, with D maybe TRBD1 (5 bases). V was cut by 0 bases and J by 8 bases, with 12 bases left in between. The CDR3 contains 14 residues. Germline V gene lookup returns CDR1 LGHNA and CDR2 YSLEER. For the CDR3, the DNA is TGCGCCAGCAGCCAAGACCAACAGGTGTTTACGCAGTATTTT. Protein: CASSQDQQVFTQYF.

V gene TRBV18 combines with J gene TRBJ2-1, with a weak D call TRBD1 (7 bases). The germline CDR1 and CDR2 sequences are KGHSH and LQKENI. Between the trimmed V and J ends, which lost 5 bases and 5 bases, there was a span of 16 bases. The CDR3 spans 15 residues. CDR3 loop: CASSTQAGGHNEQFF. CDR3 DNA sequence: TGTGCCAGCTCAACCCAGGCAGGGGGGCACAATGAGCAGTTCTTC.

The chain uses TRBV5-6 and TRBJ1-2, with 7 bases fitting TRBD1. The CDR3 sequence is 14 residues long. Germline V lookup: CDR1 SGHDT, CDR2 YYEEEE. The trim removed 4 bases at V and 8 bases at J, leaving 11 bases unmatched. The CDR3 is CASSPGTVTPGYTF. The DNA for the CDR3 is TGTGCCAGCAGCCCTGGGACAGTGACACCAGGCTACACCTTC.

A note on this clone: One junction end does not reproduce the germline sequence, and a read error may be involved. The rearrangement joins TRBV2 to TRBJ2-1; maybe TRBD1 (6 bases). CDR1 SNHLY and CDR2 FYNNEI come from the germline V gene. The CDR3 totals 12 residues. This CDR3 reads CASDIRDKEQFF. Written as DNA, the CDR3 is TGTGCCAGCGACATCCGGGACAAAGAGCAGTTCTTC.

J is TRBJ2-5 and V is TRBV6-6; TRBD2 matches at 7 bases. With the DNA end fitting TRBJ2-7 better, the J assignment may be wrong. The CDR3 runs 15 residues. CDR1 is MNHNY and CDR2 is SVGAGI in the germline V gene (reference sequence). DNA for the CDR3: TGTGCCAGCAGTTACCGCGAAGGGGAGGGGTACGAGCAGTACTTC. Residues: CASSYREGEGYEQYF.

At least ten counts were recorded for this clone. The CDR3 here is CASSQDRVRSSNSPLHF. CDR3 nucleotides: TGCGCCAGCAGCCAAGATCGTGTGCGGAGCTCTAATTCACCCCTCCACTTT. The chain employs TRBV4-3 and TRBJ1-6; D gene unclear. Germline V CDR1 and CDR2: LGHNA, YSLEER. The CDR3 has 17 amino acids. V dropped 0 bases and J dropped 6 bases, with 15 bases sitting between them.

The J gene is TRBJ2-1, the V gene TRBV19; weak D call: TRBD2 (5 bases). CDR3 size: 16 residues. CDR1 is LNHDA, CDR2 SQIVND, per germline (reference sequence). Trimming took off 7 bases at V and 5 bases at J, with 21 bases between the two ends. CDR3 protein: CASTKWGLAFDNEQFF. For the CDR3, the DNA is TGTGCCAGTACCAAATGGGGTCTAGCATTCGACAATGAGCAGTTCTTC.

V and J are TRBV11-2 and TRBJ1-1; D might be TRBD1 (5 bases). V was shortened by 0 bases and J by 4 bases, with 12 bases between the two germline ends. CDR1 and CDR2 (germline): SGHAT, FQNNGV. The CDR3 covers 15 residues. Here the CDR3 DNA reads TGTGCCAGCAGCTTAGATGACCGCAGGGCCACTGAAGCTTTCTTT. It specifies CASSLDDRRATEAFF. The full variable domain, completed using reference TRBV11-2 and TRBJ1-1, is EAGVAQSPRYKIIEKRQSVAFWCNPISGHATLYWYQQILGQGPKLLIQFQNNGVVDDSQLPKDRFSAERLKGVDSTLKIQPAKLEDSAVYLCASSLDDRRATEAFFGQGTRLTVV.

The V and J genes are TRBV10-1 and TRBJ1-1; D uncertain. The length of the CDR3 is 14 residues. Germline values: CDR1 WNHNN, CDR2 SYGVQD (reference sequence). Trimming pared 2 bases from V and 3 bases from J, leaving 10 bases between. The CDR3 sequence is CASSEESEDTEAFF. CDR3 nucleotides: TGCGCCAGCAGTGAGGAGAGTGAAGACACTGAAGCTTTCTTT.

The chain joins TRBV9 to TRBJ2-7; TRBD2 aligns across 13 bases. Trimming at V came to 4 bases and at J to 5 bases, leaving 6 bases not matched to a gene. The CDR3 consists of 15 residues. Germline-derived CDR1 and CDR2 are SGDLS and YYNGEE. CDR3 bases: TGTGCCAGCAGCAGTCGGACTAGCGGGGGTGACGAGCAGTACTTC. This gives the protein CASSSRTSGGDEQYF.

The V call is TRBV14, the J call TRBJ2-5, with 12 nucleotides matching TRBD2. Germline V CDR1 and CDR2: SGHDN, FVKESK. The trim removed 4 bases at V and 4 bases at J, leaving 4 bases unmatched. The length of the CDR3 is 15 residues. The CDR3 nucleotides are TGTGCCAGCAGCCCGACTAGCGGGAGAGGAGAGACCCAGTACTTC. Amino acid sequence: CASSPTSGRGETQYF.

This chain connects TRBV29-1 to TRBJ2-7; tentatively, D is TRBD1 (6 bases). CDR3 size: 11 residues. Trimming removed 6 bases from V and 3 bases from J, with 9 bases in between. Germline CDR1 is SQVTM and CDR2 is ANQGSEA. CDR3 bases: TGCAGCGTGAGGACAGACTACGAGCAGTACTTC. It codes for CSVRTDYEQYF.

The chain carries TRBV2 and TRBJ1-5; D gene unclear. CDR3 size: 14 residues. Germline assignment: CDR1 SNHLY and CDR2 FYNNEI. Trimming removed 3 bases from V and 5 bases from J, with 11 bases in between. In nucleotides, the CDR3 is TGTGCCAGCAGTGATACCGCAGAGGATCAGCCCCAGCATTTT. This sequence encodes CASSDTAEDQPQHF.